These T cell receptor beta chains were read from a single sample in a study of T cell responses to AZD1222 COVID-19 vaccine. The protocol was immunoSEQ multiplex PCR, while the TCRdb copy is restricted to in-frame clones and leaves out a portion. The data hold 140,000 to 150,000 clones, with 91% observed a single time. Material: peripheral blood, obtained on day 0 of AZD1222 vaccination. All receptors come from an adult in good health. Both conserved end residues are part of each CDR3. Each record gives: J gene, D gene, clone size, V gene, CDR3 protein, CDR3 DNA. The D gene is left open where the match is weak. Some rows have no size entry. The others give once, few or many, or a class for an expanded clone.

TRBJ1-6 . . TRBV7-2 CASSLRQGYNSPLHF TGTGCCAGCAGCTTAAGGCAGGGGTACAATTCACCCCTCCACTTT
TRBJ2-1 TRBD1 . TRBV5-5 CASSLTGQGVDEQFF TGTGCCAGCAGCCTGACGGGACAGGGGGTGGATGAGCAGTTCTTC
TRBJ2-7 TRBD2 . TRBV3-1/TRBV3-2 CASSQDLAGAIQEQYF TGTGCCAGCAGCCAAGACCTAGCGGGGGCTATCCAAGAGCAGTACTTC
TRBJ2-1 TRBD2 . TRBV10-1 CASSESLAGNSYNEQFF TGCGCCAGCAGTGAGAGCCTAGCGGGAAACTCCTACAATGAGCAGTTCTTC
TRBJ1-2 TRBD1 . TRBV5-1 CASSLLQGRNYGYTF TGCGCCAGCAGCTTGTTACAGGGGCGGAACTATGGCTACACCTTC
TRBJ2-1 TRBD2 . TRBV30 CAWRTPGLAGVGNEQFF TGTGCCTGGAGGACCCCGGGACTAGCGGGAGTGGGCAATGAGCAGTTCTTC
TRBJ2-7 . . TRBV11-2 CASSLAGYEQYF TGTGCCAGCAGCTTAGCAGGCTACGAGCAGTACTTC
TRBJ2-2 . once TRBV29-1 CSVGGAGGELFF TGCAGCGTTGGAGGGGCCGGCGGGGAGCTGTTTTTT
TRBJ1-4 TRBD1 . TRBV28 CASSFYTGATNEKLFF TGTGCCAGCAGTTTCTATACAGGGGCGACTAATGAAAAACTGTTTTTT
TRBJ2-5 . . TRBV12-3/TRBV12-4 CASSLGFQETQYF TGTGCCAGCAGTTTAGGGTTCCAAGAGACCCAGTACTTC
TRBJ2-7 TRBD2 . TRBV2 CASSVRRGTSGSSSYEQYF TGTGCCAGCAGTGTTCGCAGAGGGACTAGCGGGAGTAGTAGCTACGAGCAGTACTTC